This T cell receptor beta chain was observed in a study of blood T cell repertoires in COVID-19. Study-wide background: Sites across the United States, Italy and Spain contributed samples from acute and convalescent COVID-19. T cells, B-cell-depleted T cells, or PBMCs supplied cDNA or gDNA.

In the original workflow: Researchers report that nucleated cell counts were estimated from reference gene primer amplification. Libraries were prepared by immunoSEQ multiplex PCR; TCRdb keeps only in-frame clonotypes and omits some of them. The DNA gave D and trimming, while V, J and clone size come from that table. The sample gives about 110,000 clones, almost 80% of which show up once; about a sixth is in the top ten. In germline, CDR1 is SEHNR, CDR2 FQNEAQ (reference sequence). Germline trimming cut 2 bases from V and 3 bases from J; bases unmatched to any gene: 2. The CDR3 length is 15 residues.

This TCR was recovered from a woman over 75 with active or convalescent COVID-19. The sequenced sample consisted of peripheral blood. This chain connects TRBV7-9 to TRBJ2-7, with TRBD2 matching over 12 bases. CDR3 protein: CASSLRLAGVYEQYF. CDR3 DNA: TGTGCCAGCAGCTTAAGACTAGCGGGAGTCTACGAGCAGTACTTC.